This record concerns one T cell receptor (beta chain) sequence. The sample originates from a study of OX40 agonist ivuxolimab in advanced cancers. In the study overall: Patients were dosed intravenously with ivuxolimab at 0.01 to 10 mg/kg every 2 weeks. Enrollees could have had prior anti-PD-1, anti-PD-L1 or anti-CTLA-4 therapy, which roughly 40% had received. Partial responses occurred in Three dose-escalation patients, one with hepatocellular carcinoma and two with cutaneous melanoma.

TCRdb's copy holds only in-frame clones and misses some; the assay was immunoSEQ multiplex PCR. The table records 80,000 to 130,000 clones, approximately 90% of them present only once. CDR1 and CDR2 from the germline V gene are ENHRY and SYGVKD. This CDR3 has 12 residues. V shed 5 bases and J shed 5 bases, with 10 bases lying between them. The input for sequencing was CD4+ or CD8+ T cells sorted from blood, taken in a trial of the OX40 agonist ivuxolimab. This chain uses TRBV10-3 with TRBJ2-7, with D perhaps TRBD1 (5 bases). The TCR originated in an adult with an advanced solid tumor such as melanoma, head and neck, liver or kidney cancer. CDR3 nucleotides: TGTGCCATCAGTTTTGACAGAGACGAGCAGTACTTC. Residues: CAISFDRDEQYF.